Included here is one T cell receptor beta chain sequence, with context. Its antigen is not yet known. Nothing much larger sits one base from this clone, and base qualities are not available. TCRbeta CDR3 regions were amplified from genomic DNA using the immunoSEQ Assay, a bias-controlled multiplex PCR. In the authors' own workflow: The number of nucleated cells in each sample was estimated by amplification of reference gene primers within the assay. Sequence reads were collapsed and filtered to measure the absolute abundance of every unique TCRbeta CDR3 rearrangement. For each sample, productive Simpson clonality was calculated as the square root of Simpson's diversity index across productive rearrangements. TCRdb retrieved this table from immuneACCESS and kept in-frame rearrangements only. Not all clones are present; in checked studies, unresolved V genes account for under half, and no reason is known for the remainder. Clone size and the V and J calls come from that table; the DNA yielded D and trimming. Here the sample has 250,000 or so clones; 80% to 85% occur a single time. The top ten constitute around 3.5% of the sample.

In the prospective study, participants were about 18 to 95 years old, resided in fewer than 25 geographic areas of the United States, and were enrolled through a virtual design. In the prospective study, cohorts were assigned on the basis of participant-reported clinical history obtained from a screening survey and a study questionnaire. For ImmuneRACE Cohort 3, a participant was defined as recovered based on two consecutive negative NP/OP PCR tests, clearance by a healthcare professional, or resolution of symptoms. Each participant in the prospective study had whole blood, serum and a nasopharyngeal or oropharyngeal swab collected by mobile phlebotomists. Prospective study participants could optionally give additional blood draws and questionnaires over an approximately two-month period. Prospective study blood samples were shipped either frozen or at room temperature before DNA extraction. The source of the sample is a study of blood T cell repertoires in COVID-19 (dated by TCRdb to about 2020). Describing the broader study: Samples from collaborators originated in the United States, Italy and Spain and spanned both the acute and convalescent phases of COVID-19. The material from the prospective study consisted of cDNA or gDNA derived from T cells, B-cell-depleted T cells, or PBMCs. Deeply sampled blood TCRbeta repertoires from subjects exposed to, actively infected with, or recovered from COVID-19 were included in the dataset. The repertoires were made available in a free public database intended to serve as a resource for research on the immune response to SARS-CoV-2. The samples were drawn from the first 160 participants of the ongoing ImmuneRACE study and from 1,254 subjects provided by 6 global collaborators. A de-identified subject ID, COVID-19 status, age in years and sex were almost always included in the sample metadata. HLA class I and class II types, where available, came from metadata supplied by the sample provider rather than from assay-based typing.

Broad study findings and their caveats: The quantity of clinical and demographic metadata differed by source and by participant and was supplied without curation.

The receptor was isolated from a man aged 50-60 years who had recovered from COVID-19. The sequencing sample was made of PBMCs or T cells enriched from blood (not recorded which).

The CDR3 has the sequence CASSPGRDHSPLHF. The base sequence is TGTGCCAGCAGCCCGGGGAGGGATCATTCACCCCTCCACTTT. The sequence joins TRBV7-3 to TRBJ1-6, with the D gene not clear enough to name. V loses 5 bases, J loses 8 bases, and the germline ends lie 13 bases apart. Reading the germline V gene gives CDR1 SGHTA and CDR2 FQGTGA. Including the terminal cysteine and phenylalanine, the CDR3 comprises 14 residues. Only the CDR3 part of the read is kept: 42 bases, read in frame from the first base. The reference TRBV7-3 and TRBJ1-6 proteins fill in what lies around the CDR3, so the full variable domain reads GAGVSQTPSNKVTEKGKYVELRCDPISGHTALYWYRQSLGQGPEFLIYFQGTGAADDSGLPNDRFFAVRPEGSVSTLKIQRTERGDSAVYLCASSPGRDHSPLHFGNGTRLTVT.